The clone carrying this T cell receptor (beta chain) was observed at least ten times. What it binds is unknown. This CDR3 spans 15 amino acids. Germline V gives CDR1 SNHLY, CDR2 FYNNEI. V shed 0 bases, J shed 8 bases, and the junction held 7 bases outside the gene matches. These data are taken from a study of T cells in Graves' hyperthyroidism and ophthalmopathy. Study-level points and caveats: A 13 V-J signature model discriminated ophthalmopathy versus stable hyperthyroidism.

TCR beta CDR3 regions were amplified from RNA. A first-round RT-PCR of the TCR CDR3 used the HTBI primer set. TCRdb ran MiXCR on the multiplex PCR reads and lists one entry per CDR3 protein. Among 640,000 or so distinct CDR3 sequences listed, 13% to 15% were seen once. The clonotype originates from a woman between 18 and 29 years old with Graves' ophthalmopathy. The sample comprised blood. This rearrangement joins TRBV2 to TRBJ1-5, with 7 bases fitting TRBD1. The DNA for the CDR3 is TGTGCCAGCAGTGAAGCGATTGCCAGGGGGAAGCCCCAGCATTTT. This sequence encodes CASSEAIARGKPQHF. Full variable domain (remainder filled in from reference TRBV2 and TRBJ1-5): EPEVTQTPSHQVTQMGQEVILRCVPISNHLYFYWYRQILGQKVEFLVSFYNNEISEKSEIFDDQFSVERPDGSNFTLKIRSTKLEDSAMYFCASSEAIARGKPQHFGDGTRLSIL.